These T cell receptor beta chains were read from a single sample in a study of response to subunit inactivated influenza vaccine. MiXCR, run by TCRdb on the RT-PCR reads, gives a single entry per CDR3 protein. The sample has a few hundred thousand distinct CDR3 sequences; 6.5% to 8% are singletons. Specimen: PBMCs from blood, collected less than 25 months after vaccination. The receptors derive from a man between 50 and 75 years old who received an inactivated influenza vaccine. CDR3s include the opening cysteine and the closing phenylalanine or tryptophan. Each record gives: J gene, clone size, V gene, D gene, CDR3 length, CDR3 protein. The D gene is left open where the match is weak. Where a row states a size, it is once, few, many or the class of an expanded clone; other rows omit it.

TRBJ2-1 . TRBV7-9 TRBD2 12 CASSLAGLVEFF
TRBJ1-2 many TRBV15 . 13 CATSRDLTEGYTF
TRBJ2-3 . TRBV29-1 . 15 CSVAKGSLAADTQYF
TRBJ2-3 once TRBV7-9 . 15 CASSSGTASTDTHYF
TRBJ2-7 few TRBV7-2 . 16 CASSPPGGGDSYEQYF
TRBJ2-3 many TRBV4-3 TRBD2 17 CASSHWLAGGSTDTQYF
TRBJ2-1 many TRBV7-2 . 15 CASSFSPYSYNEQFF
TRBJ2-5 few TRBV3-1 TRBD2 16 CASSQLWTSQGETQYF
TRBJ2-1 few TRBV21-1 . 19 CASNERGRERRGAYNEQFF
TRBJ2-7 . TRBV5-1 . 13 CASSQDTNYEQYF
TRBJ2-2 few TRBV12-3/TRBV12-4 TRBD2 14 CASSITSAPGELFF
TRBJ2-5 few TRBV6-1 TRBD1 13 CASSQQGKETQYF
TRBJ2-1 few TRBV6-5 TRBD2 15 CASSLERGGPIEQFF
TRBJ2-7 . TRBV20-1 TRBD1 13 CSASGQGDYEQYF
TRBJ1-2 few TRBV6-5 . 16 CASSYHETGRYYGYTF
TRBJ1-5 few TRBV7-2 . 15 CASSLGVTSNQPQHF
TRBJ2-7 few TRBV4-3 . 18 CASSQGAEKSYVPYEQYF
TRBJ1-1 . TRBV4-1 . 13 CASSLRDMGEAFF
TRBJ2-1 . TRBV27 . 13 CASSLSRLNEQFF
TRBJ2-3 . TRBV11-2 TRBD2 16 CASSTSNGGVTDTQYF
TRBJ1-2 . TRBV20-1 . 12 CSAALAGPGYTF
TRBJ2-7 many TRBV18 TRBD2 16 CASSPPSSGSSYEQYF
TRBJ2-7 . TRBV6-2/TRBV6-3 . 15 CASTLTGSSSYEQYF
TRBJ1-1 . TRBV5-1 TRBD1 14 CASSPGDRNTEAFF
TRBJ2-1 few TRBV27 TRBD2 20 CASSLSSLAGGLSSYNEQFF
TRBJ2-2 . TRBV5-4 TRBD2 16 CASTGGGTPNTGELFF
TRBJ2-1 . TRBV15 . 15 CATSRDFGDLDEQFF
TRBJ1-2 . TRBV7-9 . 14 CASSQGGGLYGYTF
TRBJ2-7 . TRBV18 . 18 CASSPQGPHWTDSYEQYF
TRBJ1-3 few TRBV6-5 . 14 CASSYGGPGNTIYF
TRBJ2-3 few TRBV2 TRBD1 16 CASSLGQGLVTDTQYF
TRBJ2-5 many TRBV27 . 13 CASSSGGRGTQYF
TRBJ2-5 many TRBV7-2 . 15 CASSLESGLAETQYF
TRBJ1-1 many TRBV6-5 . 13 CASSYARNTEAFF